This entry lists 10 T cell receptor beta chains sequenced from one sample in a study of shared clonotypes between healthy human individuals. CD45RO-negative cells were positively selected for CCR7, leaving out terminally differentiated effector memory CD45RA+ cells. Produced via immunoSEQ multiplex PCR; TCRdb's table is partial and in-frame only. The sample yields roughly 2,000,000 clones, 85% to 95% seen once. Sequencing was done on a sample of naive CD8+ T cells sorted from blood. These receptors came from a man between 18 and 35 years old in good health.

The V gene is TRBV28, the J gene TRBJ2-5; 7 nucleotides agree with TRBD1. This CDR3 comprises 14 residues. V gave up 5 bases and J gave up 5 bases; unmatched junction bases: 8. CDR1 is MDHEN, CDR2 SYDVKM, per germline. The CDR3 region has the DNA TGTGCCAGCAGTCCCGCAGGGGGATGGGAGACCCAGTACTTC. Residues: CASSPAGGWETQYF.

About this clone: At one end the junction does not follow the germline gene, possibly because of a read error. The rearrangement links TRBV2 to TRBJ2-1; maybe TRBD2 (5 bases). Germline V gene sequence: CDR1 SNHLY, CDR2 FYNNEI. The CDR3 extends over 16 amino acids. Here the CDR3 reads CASTEPLAGSYNEQFF. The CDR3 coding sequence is TGTGCCAGCACTGAACCCCTAGCAGGATCCTACAATGAGCAGTTCTTC.

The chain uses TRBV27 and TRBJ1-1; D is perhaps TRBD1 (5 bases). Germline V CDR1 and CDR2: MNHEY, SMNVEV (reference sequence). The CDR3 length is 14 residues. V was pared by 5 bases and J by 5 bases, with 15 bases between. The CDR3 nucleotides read TGTGCCAGCAGTGACCGGGACGGGGCAACTGAAGCTTTCTTT. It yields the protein CASSDRDGATEAFF.

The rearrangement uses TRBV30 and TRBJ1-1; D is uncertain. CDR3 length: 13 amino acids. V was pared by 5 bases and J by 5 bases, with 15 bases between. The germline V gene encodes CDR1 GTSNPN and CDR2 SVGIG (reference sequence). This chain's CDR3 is CAWDPIRGTEAFF. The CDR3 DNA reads TGTGCCTGGGACCCAATCAGAGGAACTGAAGCTTTCTTT.

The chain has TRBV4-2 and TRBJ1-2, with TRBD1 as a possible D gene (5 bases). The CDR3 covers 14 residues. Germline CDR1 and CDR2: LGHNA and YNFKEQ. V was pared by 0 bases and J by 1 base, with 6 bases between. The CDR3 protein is CASSQDGGNYGYTF. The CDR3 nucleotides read TGTGCCAGCAGCCAAGATGGGGGTAACTATGGCTACACCTTC.

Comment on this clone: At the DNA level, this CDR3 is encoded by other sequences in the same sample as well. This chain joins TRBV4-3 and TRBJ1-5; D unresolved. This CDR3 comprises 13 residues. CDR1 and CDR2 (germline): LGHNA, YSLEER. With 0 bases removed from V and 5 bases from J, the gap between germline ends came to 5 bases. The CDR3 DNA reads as TGCGCCAGCAGCCAAGATTTGGATCAGCCCCAGCATTTT. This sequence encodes CASSQDLDQPQHF.

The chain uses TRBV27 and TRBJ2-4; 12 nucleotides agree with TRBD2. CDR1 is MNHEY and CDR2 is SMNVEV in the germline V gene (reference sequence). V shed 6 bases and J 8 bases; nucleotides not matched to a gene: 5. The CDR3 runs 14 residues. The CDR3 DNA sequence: TGTGCCAGCAGGACTAGCGGGAGATATTACATTCAGTACTTC. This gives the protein CASRTSGRYYIQYF.

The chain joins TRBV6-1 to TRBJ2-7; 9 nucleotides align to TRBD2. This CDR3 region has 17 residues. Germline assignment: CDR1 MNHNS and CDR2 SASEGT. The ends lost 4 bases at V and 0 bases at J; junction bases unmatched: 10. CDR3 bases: TGTGCCAGCAGTGTCTTCAGCGGGAGGTCTAGCTCCTACGAGCAGTACTTC. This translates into CASSVFSGRSSSYEQYF.

CDR3 sequence: CAISESSGLLDTGELFF. Here the CDR3 DNA reads TGTGCCATCAGTGAGTCGTCCGGACTCCTCGACACCGGGGAGCTGTTTTTT. The gene calls are TRBV10-3 and TRBJ2-2; D may be TRBD2 (5 bases). The CDR3 totals 17 residues. The V gene lost 0 bases and the J gene lost 3 bases, with 14 bases spanning the gap. In germline, CDR1 is ENHRY, CDR2 SYGVKD.

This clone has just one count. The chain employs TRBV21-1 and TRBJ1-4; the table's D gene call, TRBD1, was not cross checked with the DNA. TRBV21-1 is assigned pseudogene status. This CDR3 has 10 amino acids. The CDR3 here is CARSQGKPFF. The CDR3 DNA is TGTGCCAGATCGCAGGGGAAACCGTTTTTT.